Sequencing of this T cell receptor (beta chain) was carried out in a study of blood T cell repertoires in COVID-19. Study details: Collection of acute and convalescent COVID-19 samples took place in the United States, Italy and Spain.

The CDR3 length is 15 residues. Germline V gene data show CDR1 as SGDLS and CDR2 as YYNGEE. V was pared by 0 bases and J by 4 bases, with 13 bases between. In Cohort 3, a recovered donor had either two negative PCRs, clearance, or symptom resolution. Profiled with immunoSEQ multiplex PCR; TCRdb holds only in-frame clones, not every one. Of 150,000 to 200,000 clones listed, more than 75% are singletons. V and J are TRBV9 and TRBJ2-5; a possible D gene is TRBD1 (6 bases). The sequence was collected from a woman aged 50 to 60 who had recovered from COVID-19. Sequencing was done on a sample of PBMCs or T cells enriched from blood (not recorded which). In DNA, the CDR3 is TGTGCCAGCAGCGTAGCTGCAGGGGAGCCAGAGACCCAGTACTTC. This gives the protein CASSVAAGEPETQYF.